The 30 T cell receptor beta chains below come from one sample, sequenced in a study of blood T cell repertoires in COVID-19. Only in-frame clones appear in the TCRdb table, and some are missing; sequencing was by immunoSEQ multiplex PCR. The data contain more than 8,500 clones, 75% to 90% of them singletons. The sequenced material came from peripheral blood. The receptors come from a man between 65 and 80 years old with active COVID-19.

This chain uses TRBV4-3 with TRBJ2-7; 12 bases match TRBD2. The CDR3 is 15 amino acids. The trim removed 1 base at V and 2 bases at J, leaving 0 bases unmatched. Germline CDR1 reads LGHNA; CDR2 reads YSLEER. DNA of the CDR3: TGCGCCAGCAGCCAAGGACTAGCGGGAGCCTACGAGCAGTACTTC. This gives the protein CASSQGLAGAYEQYF.

V and J are TRBV10-3 and TRBJ2-1, with no clear D. The CDR3 is 14 amino acids. CDR1 is ENHRY, CDR2 SYGVKD, per germline. V was clipped by 2 bases and J by 0 bases, with 5 bases between them. CDR3 sequence: CAISELGSYNEQFF. CDR3 in DNA: TGTGCCATCAGTGAGCTAGGCTCCTACAATGAGCAGTTCTTC.

The V gene is TRBV4-3, the J gene TRBJ2-7; 10 bases match TRBD2. This CDR3 contains 14 residues. In germline, CDR1 is LGHNA, CDR2 YSLEER. The V segment lost 2 bases and the J segment 7 bases; nucleotides outside the gene matches: 5. The CDR3: CASSQLAGAGEQYF. CDR3 sequence (DNA): TGCGCCAGCAGCCAACTAGCGGGAGCCGGAGAGCAGTACTTC.

A few counts support this clone. This chain links TRBV5-6 with TRBJ1-2; D is unresolved. Trimming pared 2 bases from V and 6 bases from J, leaving 11 bases between. This CDR3 is built from 13 residues. CDR1 is SGHDT and CDR2 is YYEEEE in the germline V gene. CDR3 sequence reads: CASSFGGKDGYTF. As DNA, the CDR3 is TGTGCCAGCAGCTTCGGAGGGAAGGATGGCTACACCTTC.

The chain uses TRBV9 and TRBJ1-2; possibly TRBD1 for D (6 bases). Germline CDR1 and CDR2: SGDLS and YYNGEE. This CDR3 spans 13 amino acids. Trimming took off 4 bases at V and 8 bases at J, with 15 bases between the two ends. CDR3 region: CASSTNRDGGYTF. As DNA, the CDR3 is TGTGCCAGCAGCACTAACAGGGATGGGGGCTACACCTTC.

The chain joins TRBV28 to TRBJ2-1; 16 bases are shared with TRBD2. V lost 6 bases to trimming and J lost 8 bases; unmatched junction nucleotides: 7. Germline CDR1 MDHEN, CDR2 SYDVKM. The CDR3 totals 16 residues. The CDR3 loop reads CASSVMGLAGGDEQFF. The CDR3 DNA sequence: TGTGCCAGCAGCGTGATGGGACTAGCGGGAGGGGATGAGCAGTTCTTC.

This clone was seen once. This chain uses TRBV2 with TRBJ1-3, with D unresolved. Germline CDR1 SNHLY, CDR2 FYNNEI. The CDR3 contains 16 residues. V was trimmed by 6 bases and J by 0 bases, leaving 15 bases between them. The CDR3: CASRGGTVPSGNTIYF. CDR3 coding DNA: TGTGCCAGCAGGGGAGGCACAGTCCCCTCTGGAAACACCATATATTTT.

The V and J genes are TRBV9 and TRBJ2-2; 10 bases match TRBD1. V lost 3 bases to trimming and J lost 5 bases; unmatched junction nucleotides: 4. The CDR3 length is 15 residues. CDR1 SGDLS and CDR2 YYNGEE come from the germline V gene. In DNA, the CDR3 is TGTGCCAGCAGCGCGGGACAGGGGAGGACCGGGGAGCTGTTTTTT. Translating it yields CASSAGQGRTGELFF.

The V and J genes are TRBV7-8 and TRBJ2-7; 7 bases fit TRBD2. The germline V gene encodes CDR1 SGHVS and CDR2 FQNEAQ. The trim removed 1 base at V and 4 bases at J, leaving 7 bases unmatched. CDR3 size: 15 residues. CDR3 region: CASSLVPGGGYEQYF. The CDR3 nucleotides read TGTGCCAGCAGCTTAGTTCCGGGCGGGGGATACGAGCAGTACTTC.

The V gene is TRBV9, the J gene TRBJ2-5; no clear D gene. Between the trimmed V and J ends, which lost 0 bases and 0 bases, there was a span of 15 bases. The CDR3 runs 17 residues. Looked up from germline, CDR1 is SGDLS and CDR2 is YYNGEE. This CDR3 reads CASSVGVGPSYQETQYF. CDR3 bases: TGTGCCAGCAGCGTAGGGGTGGGCCCCTCGTACCAAGAGACCCAGTACTTC.

V is TRBV6-5 and J is TRBJ2-1, with a weak D call TRBD1 (6 bases). The CDR3 is 15 amino acids. Per the germline V gene, CDR1 is MNHEY and CDR2 is SVGAGI. V was shortened by 4 bases and J by 8 bases, with 18 bases between the two germline ends. CDR3 DNA: TGTGCCAGCAGTTTAAACAGGGTGGGATCCGATGAGCAGTTCTTC. As protein: CASSLNRVGSDEQFF.

The V gene is TRBV19, the J gene TRBJ2-5, with D hard to call. From germline, CDR1 is LNHDA and CDR2 SQIVND (reference sequence). V lost 3 bases and J 2 bases, leaving 16 bases between the germline ends. The CDR3 loop spans 16 amino acids. CDR3 residues: CASSIRPTAGQETQYF. The CDR3, as DNA: TGTGCCAGTAGTATTCGGCCCACGGCAGGTCAAGAGACCCAGTACTTC.

The chain recombines TRBV20-1 with TRBJ2-7; no firm D call. This CDR3 comprises 11 residues. CDR1 is DFQATT, CDR2 SNEGSKA, per germline (reference sequence). Trimming removed 6 bases from V and 2 bases from J, with 8 bases in between. As DNA, the CDR3 is TGCAGTGCCTCGAGCCCCTACGAGCAGTACTTC. Protein: CSASSPYEQYF.

The rearrangement links TRBV5-1 to TRBJ1-1; possible D gene TRBD1, 5 bases. V was shortened by 4 bases and J by 10 bases, with 17 bases between the two germline ends. The CDR3 sequence is 13 residues long. Germline V gene data show CDR1 as SGHRS and CDR2 as YFSETQ. CDR3 protein: CASSPLGGAGAFF. The CDR3 nucleotides are TGCGCCAGCAGCCCTCTTGGTGGGGCCGGAGCTTTCTTT.

The V and J genes are TRBV24-1 and TRBJ2-3; maybe TRBD2 (6 bases). This CDR3 region has 16 residues. Germline V gene sequence: CDR1 KGHDR, CDR2 SFDVKD. The ends were cut back, 3 bases at V and 2 bases at J, with 14 bases in the middle. The CDR3 sequence: CATSDPSASITDTQYF. The CDR3 DNA sequence: TGTGCCACCAGTGATCCTAGCGCCAGCATCACAGATACGCAGTATTTT.

This clone has only one observation. The chain has TRBV14 and TRBJ2-1; 8 positions match TRBD2. The CDR3 has 15 residues. The germline CDR1 and CDR2 sequences are SGHDN and FVKESK. V gave up 1 base and J gave up 10 bases; unmatched junction bases: 9. CDR3 sequence: CASSQAGAGVKEQFF. CDR3 sequence (DNA): TGTGCCAGCAGCCAAGCTGGAGCGGGAGTTAAAGAGCAGTTCTTC.

This rearrangement joins TRBV6-1 to TRBJ2-2; 14 bases agree with TRBD2. The CDR3 has 16 residues. The germline gives CDR1 MNHNS, CDR2 SASEGT. J lost 7 bases, V lost 2 bases, and 3 bases had no gene match. For the CDR3, the DNA is TGTGCCAGCAGTGAACCGGGACTAGCGGGAGTCGGGGAGCTGTTTTTT. Amino acid sequence: CASSEPGLAGVGELFF.

The chain is built from TRBV28 and TRBJ1-5; D ambiguous. The CDR3 extends over 12 amino acids. The germline V and J ends were trimmed by 4 bases and 5 bases, with 6 bases remaining between them. Germline assignment: CDR1 MDHEN and CDR2 SYDVKM. The CDR3 protein is CASSSMYQPQHF. CDR3 DNA sequence: TGTGCCAGCAGTTCCATGTATCAGCCCCAGCATTTT. The whole variable domain, filled in from reference TRBV28 and TRBJ1-5, reads DVKVTQSSRYLVKRTGEKVFLECVQDMDHENMFWYRQDPGLGLRLIYFSYDVKMKEKGDIPEGYSVSREKKERFSLILESASTNQTSMYLCASSSMYQPQHFGDGTRLSIL.

For the CDR3, the DNA is TGTGCCAGCAGCCATGTGGTCGCCAGGGACACTTCACCCCTCCACTTT. It translates to CASSHVVARDTSPLHF. The V gene is TRBV4-2, the J gene TRBJ1-6; D is perhaps TRBD1 (6 bases). Deletions cut 3 bases from V and 9 bases from J, with 18 bases between. This CDR3 spans 16 amino acids. Germline V gene sequence: CDR1 LGHNA, CDR2 YNFKEQ.

For this clone: Other DNA variants within this sample encode the same CDR3. This chain joins TRBV12-3 or TRBV12-4 and TRBJ2-3, with D unresolved. Deletions cut 5 bases from V and 1 base from J, with 4 bases between. CDR3 length equals 12 residues. The CDR3: CASSLRTDTQYF. The CDR3 coding sequence is TGTGCCAGCAGTCTTCGCACAGATACGCAGTATTTT.

The V call is TRBV7-6, the J call TRBJ2-5; TRBD2 might be the D (5 bases). The CDR3 is made up of 15 amino acids. Germline values: CDR1 SGHVS, CDR2 FNYEAQ. V dropped 2 bases and J dropped 4 bases, with 14 bases sitting between them. This CDR3 reads CASSLWGVGPETQYF. The CDR3, as DNA: TGTGCCAGCAGCTTATGGGGAGTAGGGCCAGAGACCCAGTACTTC.

The rearrangement links TRBV19 to TRBJ2-5; the match to TRBD1 covers 7 bases. Germline V CDR1 and CDR2: LNHDA, SQIVND (reference sequence). After removal of 1 base from V and 2 bases from J, the junction contained 10 bases not matched to a gene. The CDR3 spans 17 residues. The CDR3: CASSIANFGTAQETQYF. DNA of the CDR3: TGTGCCAGTAGTATAGCTAATTTTGGGACAGCTCAAGAGACCCAGTACTTC.

CDR3 in amino acids: CASSSLKGGDTGELFF. CDR3 coding DNA: TGTGCCAGCAGCTCACTAAAAGGAGGCGACACCGGGGAGCTGTTTTTT. The chain recombines TRBV11-2 with TRBJ2-2, with D tentatively TRBD2 (5 bases). The CDR3 extends over 16 amino acids. V lost 4 bases and J lost 3, with 15 bases in between. Germline assignment: CDR1 SGHAT and CDR2 FQNNGV. The full variable domain, with the rest looked up from reference TRBV11-2 and TRBJ2-2, is EAGVAQSPRYKIIEKRQSVAFWCNPISGHATLYWYQQILGQGPKLLIQFQNNGVVDDSQLPKDRFSAERLKGVDSTLKIQPAKLEDSAVYLCASSSLKGGDTGELFFGEGSRLTVL.

The V and J genes are TRBV10-2 and TRBJ2-1, with D perhaps TRBD2 (6 bases). Per germline, CDR1 WSHSY and CDR2 SAAADI. The V end lost 2 bases, the J end lost 6 bases, and 14 bases lay between the germline ends. CDR3 length: 15 residues. The CDR3 region is CASSERDWYLNEQFF. The CDR3 DNA follows: TGCGCCAGCAGTGAGAGGGACTGGTACCTCAATGAGCAGTTCTTC.

The V call is TRBV19, the J call TRBJ2-3; perhaps TRBD1 as D (5 bases). V was trimmed by 3 bases and J by 0 bases, leaving 7 bases between them. CDR1 and CDR2 from the germline V gene are LNHDA and SQIVND (reference sequence). This CDR3 has 14 amino acids. CDR3 residues: CASSIWGSTDTQYF. CDR3 sequence (DNA): TGTGCCAGTAGTATCTGGGGCAGCACAGATACGCAGTATTTT.

The V and J genes are TRBV16 and TRBJ1-3; TRBD1 agrees at 8 bases. CDR3 size: 14 residues. The germline V gene encodes CDR1 KGHSY and CDR2 FQNENV. The junction had 5 bases not matched to a gene; V was cut back by 8 bases and J by 2 bases. CDR3 DNA sequence: TGTGCCAGCGGCGGACAGGGCACTGGAAACACCATATATTTT. Translating it yields CASGGQGTGNTIYF.

The J gene is TRBJ1-3, the V gene TRBV11-2; D may be TRBD1 (5 bases). Germline V gives CDR1 SGHAT, CDR2 FQNNGV. The CDR3 consists of 16 residues. Between the trimmed V and J ends, which lost 2 bases and 4 bases, there was a span of 15 bases. The CDR3 nucleotides read TGTGCCAGCAGCTTATTGCATACAGGTCCCGGAAACACCATATATTTT. Encoded protein: CASSLLHTGPGNTIYF.

This chain links TRBV4-1 with TRBJ2-3, with a tentative D call TRBD2 (6 bases). Trimming stripped 3 bases from V and 2 bases from J, with 15 bases between. Germline V gives CDR1 MGHRA, CDR2 YSYEKL. The CDR3 has 16 amino acids. The CDR3 loop is CASSHSGTPNTDTQYF. CDR3 nucleotides: TGCGCCAGCAGCCACTCCGGGACTCCAAACACAGATACGCAGTATTTT.

V is TRBV2 and J is TRBJ2-2; 7 bases match TRBD1. The ends lost 7 bases at V and 4 bases at J; junction bases unmatched: 6. Germline loops: CDR1 SNHLY, CDR2 FYNNEI. The length of the CDR3 is 14 residues. CDR3 residues: CASTGTDVTGELFF. Written as DNA, the CDR3 is TGTGCCAGCACCGGGACAGACGTCACCGGGGAGCTGTTTTTT.

The genes are TRBV2 and TRBJ1-6, with D unclear. V lost 8 bases to trimming and J lost 0 bases, with 8 bases between them. The CDR3 has 14 residues. Germline V CDR1 and CDR2: SNHLY, FYNNEI. The CDR3 here is CASGQRSYNSPLHF. The CDR3 DNA reads as TGTGCCAGCGGTCAGCGCTCCTATAATTCACCCCTCCACTTT.